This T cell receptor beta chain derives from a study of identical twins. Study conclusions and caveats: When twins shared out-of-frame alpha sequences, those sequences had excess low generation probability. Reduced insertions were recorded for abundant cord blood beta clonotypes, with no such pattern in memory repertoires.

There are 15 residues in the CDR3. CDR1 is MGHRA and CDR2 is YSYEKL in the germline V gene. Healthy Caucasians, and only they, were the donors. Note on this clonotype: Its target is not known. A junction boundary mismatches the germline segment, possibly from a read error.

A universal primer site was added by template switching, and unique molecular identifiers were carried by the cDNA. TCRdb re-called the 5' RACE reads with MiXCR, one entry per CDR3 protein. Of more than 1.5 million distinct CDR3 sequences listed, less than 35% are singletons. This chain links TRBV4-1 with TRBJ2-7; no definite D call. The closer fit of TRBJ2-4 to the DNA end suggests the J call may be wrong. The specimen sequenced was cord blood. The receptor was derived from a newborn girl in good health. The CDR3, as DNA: TGCGCCAGCAGCCAAATCTTAGTCGCCAGAAACATTCAGTACTTC. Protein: CASSQILVARNIQYF.